Each of the 31 T cell receptor beta chains below was sequenced from the same sample in a study of read filtering for tumor transcriptome and immune sequencing. Molecular barcoded adaptors covering alpha/delta and beta/gamma chains were used on approximately 440 ng RNA. TCRdb used MiXCR to reprocess the reads, holding one entry per CDR3 protein. Of about 62,000 distinct CDR3 sequences listed, roughly 18% are singletons. The specimen was a population of CD138-negative cells sorted from bone marrow. Receptors originate from a donor older than 35 with multiple myeloma.

The sample holds many counts of this clonotype. The chain combines TRBV11-3 with TRBJ2-7, with TRBD1 matching over 10 bases. Germline CDR1 reads SGHNT; CDR2 reads YENEEA. V shed 4 bases, J shed 2 bases, and the junction held 8 bases outside the gene matches. The CDR3 covers 16 residues. The CDR3 spells CASSCSPGTGAYEQYF. The CDR3 DNA reads as TGTGCCAGCAGCTGTAGTCCCGGGACAGGGGCCTACGAGCAGTACTTC. Full variable domain (rest looked up from reference TRBV11-3 and TRBJ2-7): EAGVVQSPRYKIIEKKQPVAFWCNPISGHNTLYWYLQNLGQGPELLIRYENEEAVDDSQLPKDRFSAERLKGVDSTLKIQPAELGDSAVYLCASSCSPGTGAYEQYFGPGTRLTVT.

This clonotype was seen at least ten times. The chain is built from TRBV4-1 and TRBJ1-4; 7 bases align to TRBD1. The germline gives CDR1 MGHRA, CDR2 YSYEKL. There are 15 residues in the CDR3. V was clipped by 1 base and J by 5 bases; unmatched bases: 4. The CDR3 here is CASSQVPGGNEKLFF. CDR3 in DNA: TGCGCCAGCAGCCAAGTACCAGGGGGGAATGAAAAACTGTTTTTT.

In regard to this clonotype: This sequence is one base from a far larger clone and is likely a read error. No conserved phenylalanine or tryptophan ends this CDR3, so it is likely a read error. J is TRBJ2-1 and V is TRBV5-1; TRBD2 is a possible D gene (6 bases). CDR3 size: 14 residues. CDR1 and CDR2 from the germline V gene are SGHRS and YFSETQ. CDR3 nucleotide sequence: TGTGCCAGCAGCAGGGACTTCTACTACAATGAGCAGTTCTCC. It yields the protein CASSRDFYYNEQFS.

This clonotype was counted many times. The gene calls are TRBV20-1 and TRBJ2-7; TRBD1 matches at 8 bases. The V gene end was trimmed by 0 bases and the J gene end by 9 bases; junction bases not matched to a gene: 13. The germline gives CDR1 DFQATT, CDR2 SNEGSKA (reference sequence). The CDR3 totals 15 residues. The CDR3: CSARDSLQDRDLQYF. The CDR3 DNA reads TGCAGTGCTAGAGATTCCCTCCAGGACAGGGATTTGCAGTACTTC.

This clonotype was detected ten times or more. The conserved phenylalanine or tryptophan is not found at the CDR3 terminus, so this likely reflects a read error. The DNA is left out, because the CDR3 cannot be placed on it with certainty; the CDR3 is given as TCRdb lists it. V gene TRBV11-2 combines with J gene TRBJ1-4; the D call TRBD1 from the table was never checked on the DNA. CDR1 and CDR2 (germline): SGHAT, FQNNGV. Termini included, the CDR3 measures 11 amino acids. CDR3 in amino acids: CASSSPGTANV.

This clonotype was seen many times. The chain uses TRBV2 and TRBJ2-2, with 9 positions matching TRBD2. The V gene's germline CDR1 is SNHLY and CDR2 FYNNEI. The CDR3 covers 14 residues. J was trimmed by 5 bases and V by 8 bases; bases with no gene match: 6. The CDR3 spells CASGGLAETGELFF. The CDR3 region has the DNA TGTGCCAGCGGGGGACTAGCCGAGACCGGGGAGCTGTTTTTT.

The V call is TRBV20-1, the J call TRBJ2-1; D is uncertain. V was cut by 3 bases and J by 0 bases, with 9 bases left in between. Germline V gene lookup returns CDR1 DFQATT and CDR2 SNEGSKA (reference sequence). The CDR3 has 14 amino acids. Here the CDR3 reads CSASIESSYNEQFF. The CDR3 region has the DNA TGCAGTGCTAGTATCGAGAGCTCCTACAATGAGCAGTTCTTC.

This clonotype was seen repeatedly, ten times or more. The CDR3 region has the DNA TGTGCCAGCAGCACGGGACTCCAGAACACTGAAGCTTTCTTT. Residues: CASSTGLQNTEAFF. V gene TRBV5-5 combines with J gene TRBJ1-1, with a weak D call TRBD1 (5 bases). The CDR3 totals 14 residues. Germline V lookup: CDR1 SGHKS, CDR2 YYEKEE (reference sequence). The ends were cut back, 4 bases at V and 1 base at J, with 11 bases in the middle.

This clonotype appeared a single time. Sequence at one end of the junction differs from germline and may be a read error. The rearrangement joins TRBV5-6 to TRBJ2-1; D ambiguous. CDR1 is SGHDT, CDR2 YYEEEE, per germline. CDR3 length equals 15 residues. CDR3 loop: CACSYSRRANNEQFF. The CDR3 coding sequence is TGTGCCTGCAGCTATAGCCGGAGAGCAAACAATGAGCAGTTCTTC.

This clonotype was observed many times. CDR3 DNA: TGTGCCAGCAGTGACCTAGCGGGAGGCCACTACAATGAGCAGTTCTTC. This translates into CASSDLAGGHYNEQFF. This chain connects TRBV6-6 to TRBJ2-1, with TRBD2 matching over 11 bases. Germline V gene lookup returns CDR1 MNHNY and CDR2 SVGAGI (reference sequence). V lost 5 bases to trimming and J lost 3 bases; unmatched junction nucleotides: 6. The CDR3 is made up of 16 amino acids.

This clonotype was observed at least ten times. The chain employs TRBV20-1 and TRBJ1-5; TRBD1 matches at 10 bases. The CDR3 is made up of 12 amino acids. CDR1 and CDR2 (germline): DFQATT, SNEGSKA (reference sequence). CDR3 DNA sequence: TGCAGGAGGGACAGGGGAGATCAGCCCCAGCATTTT. Translation gives CRRDRGDQPQHF.

This clonotype showed up many times. The chain is built from TRBV2 and TRBJ1-1; possibly TRBD1 for D (6 bases). The CDR3 is made up of 14 amino acids. Germline lookup yields CDR1 SNHLY and CDR2 FYNNEI. The V end lost 0 bases, the J end lost 10 bases, and 15 bases lay between the germline ends. Written as DNA, the CDR3 is TGTGCCAGCAGTGAAGCGCTGGGGGGCCCTGGAGCTTTCTTT. Translating it yields CASSEALGGPGAFF.

Regarding this clonotype: A read error is the likely source, as a far larger clone sits one nucleotide away. This chain joins TRBV7-8 and TRBJ2-1; D might be TRBD1 or TRBD2, each matching 5 bases. The V end lost 2 bases, the J end lost 2 bases, and 10 bases lay between the germline ends. Germline CDR1 reads SGHVS; CDR2 reads FQNEAQ. This CDR3 contains 15 residues. The CDR3 is CASSLSGPPYNEQFF. CDR3 nucleotides: TGTGCCAGCAGCTTATCGGGACCACCCTACAATGAGCAGTTCTTC.

This chain uses TRBV3-1 with TRBJ1-5, with a weak D call TRBD1 (5 bases). Trimming cost V 3 bases and J 1 base, with 10 bases left between them. The CDR3 covers 15 residues. Germline assignment: CDR1 LGHDT and CDR2 YNNKEL (reference sequence). CDR3 nucleotides: TGTGCCAGCAGCCAGGGGACGGTAAGCAATCAGCCCCAGCATTTT. Its protein product is CASSQGTVSNQPQHF.

This clonotype was seen ten or more times. This chain uses TRBV28 with TRBJ2-7; 12 bases are shared with TRBD2. Germline lookup yields CDR1 MDHEN and CDR2 SYDVKM. CDR3 length: 16 residues. The V and J ends lost 2 bases and 1 base, in that order; junction bases with no gene match: 3. The CDR3 sequence is CASSLTSGRPSYEQYF. DNA for the CDR3: TGTGCCAGCAGTTTAACTAGCGGGAGGCCTTCCTACGAGCAGTACTTC.

This clonotype occurred many times. This chain links TRBV30 with TRBJ1-1; D perhaps matches TRBD1 (6 bases). CDR1 and CDR2 from the germline V gene are GTSNPN and SVGIG (reference sequence). This CDR3 is 12 amino acids long. V was trimmed by 8 bases and J by 4 bases, leaving 14 bases between them. The CDR3 protein is CAVKQGTTEAFF. CDR3 DNA: TGTGCCGTAAAACAGGGAACCACTGAAGCTTTCTTT.

This clonotype was detected ten times or more. V gene TRBV5-1 combines with J gene TRBJ2-6; TRBD2 might be the D (5 bases). The V gene lost 4 bases and the J gene lost 0 bases, with 5 bases spanning the gap. The CDR3 consists of 14 residues. CDR1 is SGHRS, CDR2 YFSETQ, per germline. In nucleotides, the CDR3 is TGCGCCAGCAGCCGGGACTCTGGGGCCAACGTCCTGACTTTC. Its translation: CASSRDSGANVLTF.

This clonotype was picked up many times. The genes are TRBV6-6 and TRBJ1-1; D is ambiguous. This CDR3 spans 14 amino acids. Between the trimmed V and J ends, which lost 4 bases and 0 bases, there was a span of 9 bases. CDR1 is MNHNY and CDR2 is SVGAGI in the germline V gene (reference sequence). This chain's CDR3 is CASSSIGMNTEAFF. Here the CDR3 DNA reads TGTGCCAGCAGTTCGATAGGGATGAACACTGAAGCTTTCTTT.

In its sample, this clonotype was seen many times. The chain joins TRBV19 to TRBJ2-1, with D unresolved. Trimming stripped 5 bases from V and 5 bases from J, with 19 bases between. The CDR3 covers 16 residues. CDR1 and CDR2 (germline): LNHDA, SQIVND (reference sequence). The CDR3 sequence is CASSPVRVLENNEQFF. In DNA, the CDR3 is TGTGCCAGTAGTCCTGTGAGAGTCCTTGAAAACAATGAGCAGTTCTTC.

The table lists this clonotype with many counts. The rearrangement uses TRBV19 and TRBJ2-6; perhaps TRBD1 as D (5 bases). Germline CDR1 and CDR2: LNHDA and SQIVND (reference sequence). CDR3 size: 13 residues. V lost 8 bases to trimming and J lost 4 bases, with 9 bases between them. For the CDR3, the DNA is TGTGCCAGTGGGGCTGGCGGGGCCAACGTCCTGACTTTC. This encodes CASGAGGANVLTF.

This clonotype was observed many times. V is TRBV28 and J is TRBJ2-1; 7 nucleotides match TRBD1. Losses at the gene ends were 4 bases for V and 1 base for J; bases not matched to a gene: 7. The CDR3 is made up of 16 amino acids. Germline lookup yields CDR1 MDHEN and CDR2 SYDVKM. The DNA of the CDR3 is TGTGCCAGCAGTTCCCTACAGGGGCGATCCTACAATGAGCAGTTCTTC. This encodes CASSSLQGRSYNEQFF.

Many counts were recorded for this clonotype. The rearrangement links TRBV6-2 or TRBV6-3 to TRBJ1-1; D is perhaps TRBD1 (5 bases). Germline V gene lookup returns CDR1 MNHEY and CDR2 SVGEGT. V was pared by 6 bases and J by 2 bases, with 16 bases between. The CDR3 is made up of 15 amino acids. The CDR3 DNA is TGTGCCAGCAGCCGCGGGACGGGAGAAAACACTGAAGCTTTCTTT. Its translation: CASSRGTGENTEAFF.

Ten or more counts support this clonotype. The rearrangement uses TRBV5-1 and TRBJ1-1; possibly TRBD1 for D (5 bases). Germline lookup yields CDR1 SGHRS and CDR2 YFSETQ. V lost 2 bases to trimming and J lost 0 bases, with 8 bases between them. The CDR3 extends over 14 amino acids. The CDR3 DNA follows: TGCGCCAGCAGCTTAGAGGGGTTGAACACTGAAGCTTTCTTT. Translation: CASSLEGLNTEAFF.

This clonotype has at least ten counts. The chain is built from TRBV7-9 and TRBJ1-1, with D maybe TRBD1 (6 bases). Germline CDR1 is SEHNR and CDR2 is FQNEAQ (reference sequence). The CDR3 is made up of 17 amino acids. With 0 bases removed from V and 0 bases from J, the gap between germline ends came to 14 bases. As DNA, the CDR3 is TGTGCCAGCAGCTTAGCAGAGGGGGGCAGGATGAACACTGAAGCTTTCTTT. Translating gives CASSLAEGGRMNTEAFF.

Comments on this clonotype: A much larger clone lies a single base off, so this may be a read error. The genes are TRBV20-1 and TRBJ1-2; D may be TRBD1 (5 bases). Germline V gene sequence: CDR1 DFQATT, CDR2 SNEGSKA (reference sequence). This CDR3 spans 13 amino acids. The CDR3: CSASRARMRGYAF. The CDR3 DNA reads as TGCAGTGCCTCCAGGGCGAGGATGAGAGGCTACGCCTTC.

This clonotype showed up many times. The chain is built from TRBV7-2 and TRBJ2-5; maybe TRBD2 (5 bases). From germline, CDR1 is SGHTA and CDR2 FQGNSA. The V end lost 3 bases, the J end lost 7 bases, and 12 bases lay between the germline ends. This CDR3 region has 13 residues. The CDR3 nucleotides read TGTGCCAGCAGCTTGGCGGGTGTAGCGACCCAGTACTTC. Its protein product is CASSLAGVATQYF.

This clonotype was recorded at least ten times. The genes are TRBV6-1 and TRBJ2-7; 9 positions match TRBD1. This CDR3 is 18 amino acids long. Trimming at V came to 8 bases and at J to 0 bases, leaving 17 bases not matched to a gene. Per germline, CDR1 MNHNS and CDR2 SASEGT. In nucleotides, the CDR3 is TGTGCCAGCCGCCCTCCGGGACAGGGTCCCCTAAGCTCCTACGAGCAGTACTTC. Translated, it gives CASRPPGQGPLSSYEQYF.

This clonotype was detected a few times. One junction end disagrees with the germline gene, perhaps due to a read error. The chain couples TRBV9 to TRBJ2-7; no definite D call. Germline V CDR1 and CDR2: SGDLS, YYNGEE. This CDR3 comprises 13 residues. CDR3 coding DNA: TGTGCCAGCGGCGTAGCTACATCCTACGAGCAGTACTTC. It specifies CASGVATSYEQYF.

This clonotype was seen many times. V gene TRBV28 combines with J gene TRBJ2-3, with D possibly TRBD2 on 7 matching bases. CDR1 and CDR2 from the germline V gene are MDHEN and SYDVKM. V was trimmed by 3 bases and J by 4 bases, leaving 23 bases between them. The CDR3 totals 18 residues. The CDR3 region has the DNA TGTGCCAGCAGTTTGGGAAGGATGGGAGGGGGATATGCAGATACGCAGTATTTT. Protein product: CASSLGRMGGGYADTQYF.

This clonotype was recorded at least ten times. The rearrangement joins TRBV7-9 to TRBJ2-7, with D possibly being TRBD2 (6 bases). This CDR3 contains 12 residues. Germline V gives CDR1 SEHNR, CDR2 FQNEAQ (reference sequence). Trimming pared 4 bases from V and 6 bases from J, leaving 10 bases between. The CDR3 DNA reads as TGTGCCAGCAGCTGGCGACTAGGCGAGCAGTACTTC. As protein: CASSWRLGEQYF.

Worth noting for this clonotype: The conserved final phenylalanine or tryptophan is absent from the CDR3, which likely points to a read error. The gene calls are TRBV29-1 and TRBJ1-1; D gene uncertain. V was clipped by 4 bases and J by 0 bases, with 6 bases between them. The CDR3 totals 12 residues. The germline V gene has CDR1 SQVTM and CDR2 ANQGSEA. The CDR3 is CSVVRMNTEAFL. CDR3 DNA sequence: TGCAGCGTTGTGAGGATGAACACTGAAGCTTTCCTT.